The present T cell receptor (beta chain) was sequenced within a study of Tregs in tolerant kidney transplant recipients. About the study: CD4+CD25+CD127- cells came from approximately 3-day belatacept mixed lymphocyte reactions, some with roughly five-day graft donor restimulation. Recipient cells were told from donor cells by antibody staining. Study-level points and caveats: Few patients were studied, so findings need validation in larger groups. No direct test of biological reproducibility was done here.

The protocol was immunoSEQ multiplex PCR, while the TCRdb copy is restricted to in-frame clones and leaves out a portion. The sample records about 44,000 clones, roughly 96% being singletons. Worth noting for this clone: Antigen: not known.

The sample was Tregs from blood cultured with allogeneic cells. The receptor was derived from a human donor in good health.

CDR3 region: CASSLVGTGPQHF. The CDR3 DNA reads TGTGCCAGCAGCTTGGTAGGGACGGGGCCCCAGCATTTT. The chain is built from TRBV5-6 and TRBJ1-5, with a tentative D call TRBD1 (5 bases). This CDR3 is built from 13 residues. Germline CDR1 reads SGHDT; CDR2 reads YYEEEE. Deletions cut 0 bases from V and 9 bases from J, with 10 bases between.